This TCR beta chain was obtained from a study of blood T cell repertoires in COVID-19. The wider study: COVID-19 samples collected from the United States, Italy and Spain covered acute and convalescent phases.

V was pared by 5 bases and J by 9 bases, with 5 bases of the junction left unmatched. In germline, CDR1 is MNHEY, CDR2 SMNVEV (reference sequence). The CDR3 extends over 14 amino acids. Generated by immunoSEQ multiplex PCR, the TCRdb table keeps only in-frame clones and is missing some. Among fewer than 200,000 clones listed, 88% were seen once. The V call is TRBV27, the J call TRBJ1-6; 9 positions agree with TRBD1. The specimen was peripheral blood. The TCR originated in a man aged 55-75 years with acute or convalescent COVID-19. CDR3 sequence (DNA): TGTGCCAGCAGTCCCCGGGACAGGGCTTCACCCCTCCACTTT. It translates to CASSPRDRASPLHF.